These T cell receptor beta chains were read from a single sample in a study of cytomegalovirus exposure and HLA in healthy donors. Sequencing used immunoSEQ multiplex PCR; TCRdb keeps in-frame clones, though not all of them. The sample has about 110,000 clones, approximately 76% seen once. What was sequenced was PBMCs. The origin of the receptors is a man aged 18 to 30 in good health and CMV-seronegative. Each CDR3 is given with its conserved first and last residue. A D gene is named only where the DNA matches it firmly. Clone size is not always given. Where it is, it says once, few, many or a class for expanded clones.

D gene	V gene	J gene	clone size	CDR3 protein	CDR3 DNA
TRBD2	TRBV4-2	TRBJ2-7	-	CASSQTGTTGGQYF	TGTGCCAGCAGCCAAACCGGGACTACCGGGGGGCAGTACTTC
TRBD1	TRBV6-1	TRBJ2-7	once	CASEYGTVAYEQYF	TGTGCCAGCGAGTACGGGACAGTGGCCTACGAGCAGTACTTC
-	TRBV7-3	TRBJ2-5	-	CASSTYPGIQETQYF	TGTGCCAGCAGCACCTATCCAGGGATCCAAGAGACCCAGTACTTC
TRBD2	TRBV4-3	TRBJ2-3	few	CASSQDGPRLAGVTDTQYF	TGCGCCAGCAGCCAAGACGGTCCCCGACTAGCGGGTGTCACAGATACGCAGTATTTT
-	TRBV6-5	TRBJ2-7	-	CASSPQGFGEQYF	TGTGCCAGCAGTCCACAGGGCTTTGGCGAGCAGTACTTC
-	TRBV7-3	TRBJ2-3	-	CASSLFVGKGLNTDTQYF	TGTGCCAGCAGCTTATTCGTGGGGAAGGGACTCAATACGGATACGCAGTATTTT
-	TRBV5-1	TRBJ2-1	-	CASSFGDSNEQFF	TGCGCCAGCAGCTTCGGTGACTCGAATGAGCAGTTCTTC
-	TRBV5-6	TRBJ2-5	few	CAAITGIPPRRIETQYF	TGTGCCGCTATTACAGGAATCCCGCCCCGAAGGATAGAGACCCAGTACTTC
-	TRBV19	TRBJ1-4	-	CASSGSGFEKLFF	TGTGCCAGTAGTGGTTCAGGCTTCGAAAAACTGTTTTTT
TRBD1	TRBV5-8	TRBJ1-5	-	CASSFSTGLQPQHF	TGTGCCAGCAGCTTCTCGACAGGGCTCCAGCCCCAGCATTTT
-	TRBV4-3	TRBJ2-6	-	CASSQEGGAGANVLTF	TGCGCCAGCAGCCAAGAAGGCGGTGCCGGGGCCAACGTCCTGACTTTC
-	TRBV7-8	TRBJ1-6	-	CASRAARVGSYNSPLHF	TGTGCCAGCAGGGCGGCGAGGGTGGGAAGCTATAATTCACCCCTCCACTTT
TRBD1	TRBV6-1	TRBJ2-7	-	CASSPGQAHYEQYF	TGTGCCAGCAGTCCGGGACAGGCTCACTACGAGCAGTACTTC
TRBD2	TRBV28	TRBJ2-1	-	CASRDSGGPPNEQFF	TGTGCCAGCAGAGATAGCGGGGGCCCCCCCAATGAGCAGTTCTTC
-	TRBV9	TRBJ2-1	-	CASSVGGDNEQFF	TGTGCCAGCAGCGTCGGGGGTGACAATGAGCAGTTCTTC
TRBD1	TRBV9	TRBJ2-5	-	CASSVRPGQGQETQYF	TGTGCCAGCAGCGTCCGTCCGGGACAGGGCCAAGAGACCCAGTACTTC